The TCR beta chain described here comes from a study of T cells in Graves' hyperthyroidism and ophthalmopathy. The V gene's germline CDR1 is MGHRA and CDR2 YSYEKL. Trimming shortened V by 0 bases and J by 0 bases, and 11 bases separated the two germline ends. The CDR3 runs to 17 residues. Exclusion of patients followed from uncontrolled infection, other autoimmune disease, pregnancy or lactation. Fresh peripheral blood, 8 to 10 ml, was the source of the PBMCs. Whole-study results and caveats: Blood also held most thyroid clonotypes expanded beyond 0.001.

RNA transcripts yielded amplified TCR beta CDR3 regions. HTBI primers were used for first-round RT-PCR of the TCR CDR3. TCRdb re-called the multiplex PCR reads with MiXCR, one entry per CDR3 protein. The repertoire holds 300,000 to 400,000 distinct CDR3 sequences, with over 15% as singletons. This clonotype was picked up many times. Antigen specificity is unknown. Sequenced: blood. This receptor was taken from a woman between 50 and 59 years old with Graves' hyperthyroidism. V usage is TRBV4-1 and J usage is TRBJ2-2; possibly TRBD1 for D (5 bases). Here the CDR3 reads CASSQDYWGANTGELFF. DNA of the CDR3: TGCGCCAGCAGCCAAGATTATTGGGGCGCGAACACCGGGGAGCTGTTTTTT.